This T cell receptor beta chain appears in the sequencing data of a study of shared clonotypes between healthy human individuals. Whole-study context: Plates per donor: three CD4 naive, three CD4 memory, two CD8 naive, one CD8 memory.

The protocol was immunoSEQ multiplex PCR, while the TCRdb copy is restricted to in-frame clones and leaves out a portion. The sample has about 680,000 clones, about 74% seen once; the top ten hold around 1.6%. General study points: Larger estimated richness was generally recorded for naive subsets relative to memory subsets.

Germline-derived CDR1 and CDR2 are SEHNR and FQNEAQ (reference sequence). Trimming took off 7 bases at V and 8 bases at J, with 11 bases between the two ends. This CDR3 has 11 amino acids. A split of CD4+ cells into CD45RA+ naive and CD45RA-negative memory subsets was performed. Note on this clone: Its antigen is undetermined.

V gene TRBV7-9 combines with J gene TRBJ1-2; D remains ambiguous. The receptor was derived from a woman in her 30s in good health. Sequenced material: memory CD4+ T cells sorted from blood. Regarding subset: CD45RA-negative fraction. The CDR3 DNA reads TGTGCCAGCACCATCCTTGGCGGCTACACCTTC. Its protein product is CASTILGGYTF.